Sequencing of this T cell receptor beta chain was carried out in a study of CD4+ T cells in melanoma. Study-wide findings and caveats: Diverse differentiation states were reported for melanoma neoantigen-specific CD4+ T cells.

The V gene's germline CDR1 is SGHVS and CDR2 FNYEAQ. The CDR3 has 13 residues. V dropped 2 bases and J dropped 6 bases, with 10 bases sitting between them. The method was immunoSEQ multiplex PCR; TCRdb's version includes in-frame clones alone and lacks a portion of them. The sample has roughly 54,000 clones, about 88% seen once; the top ten hold 10% to 15%. Only one count was recorded for this clone. Its antigen remains unknown. The source of this sequence is a human donor with melanoma. The source material was peripheral blood. The chain joins TRBV7-6 to TRBJ1-2; D call uncertain. The DNA of the CDR3 is TGTGCCAGCAGCTTAAGCACGGACCATGGCTACACCTTC. The encoded protein is CASSLSTDHGYTF.